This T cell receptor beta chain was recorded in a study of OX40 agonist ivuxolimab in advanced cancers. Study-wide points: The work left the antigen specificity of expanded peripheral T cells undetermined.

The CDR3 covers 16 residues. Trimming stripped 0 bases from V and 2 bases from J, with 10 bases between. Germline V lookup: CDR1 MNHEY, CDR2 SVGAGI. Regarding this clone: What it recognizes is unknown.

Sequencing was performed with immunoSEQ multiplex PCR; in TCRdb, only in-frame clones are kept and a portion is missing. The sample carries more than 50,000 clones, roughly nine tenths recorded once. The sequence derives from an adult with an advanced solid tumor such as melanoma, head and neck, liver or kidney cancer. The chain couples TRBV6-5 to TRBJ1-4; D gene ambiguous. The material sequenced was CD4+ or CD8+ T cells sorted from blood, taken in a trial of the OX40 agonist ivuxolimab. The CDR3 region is CASSYSQFGTNEKLFF. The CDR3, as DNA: TGTGCCAGCAGTTACTCCCAGTTTGGTACTAATGAAAAACTGTTTTTT.